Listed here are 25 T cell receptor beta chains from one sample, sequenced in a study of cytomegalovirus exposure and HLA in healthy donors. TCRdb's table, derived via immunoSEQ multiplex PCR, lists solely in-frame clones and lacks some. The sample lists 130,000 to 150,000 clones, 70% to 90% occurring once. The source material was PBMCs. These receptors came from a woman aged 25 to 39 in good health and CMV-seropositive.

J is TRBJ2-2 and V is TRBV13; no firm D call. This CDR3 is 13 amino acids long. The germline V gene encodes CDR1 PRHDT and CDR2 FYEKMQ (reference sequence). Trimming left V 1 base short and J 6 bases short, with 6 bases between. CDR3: CASSLAFAGELFF. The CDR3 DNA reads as TGTGCCAGCAGCTTAGCCTTCGCCGGGGAGCTGTTTTTT. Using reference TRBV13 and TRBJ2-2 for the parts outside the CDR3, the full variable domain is AAGVIQSPRHLIKEKRETATLKCYPIPRHDTVYWYQQGPGQDPQFLISFYEKMQSDKGSIPDRFSAQQFSDYHSELNMSSLELGDSALYFCASSLAFAGELFFGEGSRLTVL.

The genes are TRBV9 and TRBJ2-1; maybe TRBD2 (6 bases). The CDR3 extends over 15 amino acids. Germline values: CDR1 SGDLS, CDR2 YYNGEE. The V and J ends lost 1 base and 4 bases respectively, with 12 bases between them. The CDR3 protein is CASSVNTGGYNEQFF. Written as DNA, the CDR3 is TGTGCCAGCAGCGTAAATACCGGGGGTTACAATGAGCAGTTCTTC.

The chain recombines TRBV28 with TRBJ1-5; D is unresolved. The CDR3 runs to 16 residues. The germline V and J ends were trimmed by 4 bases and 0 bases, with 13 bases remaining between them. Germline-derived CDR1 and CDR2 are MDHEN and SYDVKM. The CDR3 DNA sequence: TGTGCCAGCAGTTCCTTTTTAGAAGATAGCAATCAGCCCCAGCATTTT. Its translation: CASSSFLEDSNQPQHF.

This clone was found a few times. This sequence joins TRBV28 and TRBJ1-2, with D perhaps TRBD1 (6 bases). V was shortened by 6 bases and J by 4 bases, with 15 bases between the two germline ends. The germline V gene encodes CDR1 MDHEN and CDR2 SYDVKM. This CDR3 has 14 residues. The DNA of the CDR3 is TGTGCCAGCAGAGAAACAGGGCTGATCTATGGCTACACCTTC. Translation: CASRETGLIYGYTF.

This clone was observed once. Here the CDR3 reads CASSYAGQPSYGYTF. CDR3 nucleotides: TGTGCCAGCAGTTACGCGGGACAGCCAAGCTATGGCTACACCTTC. V is TRBV6-5 and J is TRBJ1-2; 7 nucleotides match TRBD1. This CDR3 is 15 amino acids long. V shed 2 bases, J shed 4 bases, and the junction held 7 bases outside the gene matches. Germline lookup yields CDR1 MNHEY and CDR2 SVGAGI.

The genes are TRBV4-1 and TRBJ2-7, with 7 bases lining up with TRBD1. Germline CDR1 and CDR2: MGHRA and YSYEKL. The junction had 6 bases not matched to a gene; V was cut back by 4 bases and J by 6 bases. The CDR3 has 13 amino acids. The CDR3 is CASSRGQVSEQYF. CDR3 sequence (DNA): TGCGCCAGCAGCCGAGGACAGGTGAGCGAGCAGTACTTC.

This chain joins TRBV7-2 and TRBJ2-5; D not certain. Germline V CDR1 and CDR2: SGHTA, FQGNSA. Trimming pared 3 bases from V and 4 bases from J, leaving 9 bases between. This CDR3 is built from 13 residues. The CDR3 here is CASSLTWAETQYF. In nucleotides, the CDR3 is TGTGCCAGCAGCTTGACCTGGGCAGAGACCCAGTACTTC.

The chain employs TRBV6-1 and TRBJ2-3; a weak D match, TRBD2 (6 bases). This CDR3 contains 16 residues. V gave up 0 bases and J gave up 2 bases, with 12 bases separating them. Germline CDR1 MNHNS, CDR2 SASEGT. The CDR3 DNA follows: TGTGCCAGCAGTGAAGCGCTTGGGAGGCACACAGATACGCAGTATTTT. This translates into CASSEALGRHTDTQYF.

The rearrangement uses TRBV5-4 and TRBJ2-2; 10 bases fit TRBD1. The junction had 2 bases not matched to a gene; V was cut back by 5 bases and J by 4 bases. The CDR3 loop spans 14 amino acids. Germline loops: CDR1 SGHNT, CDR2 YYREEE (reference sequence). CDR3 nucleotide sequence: TGTGCCAGCAGGCGGACAGGGGGCACCGGGGAGCTGTTTTTT. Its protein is CASRRTGGTGELFF.

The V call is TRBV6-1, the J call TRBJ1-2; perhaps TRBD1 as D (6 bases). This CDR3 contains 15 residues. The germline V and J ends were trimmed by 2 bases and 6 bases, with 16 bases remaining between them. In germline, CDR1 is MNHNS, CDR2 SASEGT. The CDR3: CASSEKPGGRNGYTF. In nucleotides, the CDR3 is TGTGCCAGCAGTGAAAAACCGGGGGGCAGAAATGGCTACACCTTC.

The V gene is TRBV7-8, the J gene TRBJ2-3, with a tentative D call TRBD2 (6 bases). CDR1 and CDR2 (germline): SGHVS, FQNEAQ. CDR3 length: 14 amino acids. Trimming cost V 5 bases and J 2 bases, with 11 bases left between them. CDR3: CASSPGDLTDTQYF. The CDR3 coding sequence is TGTGCCAGCAGCCCGGGGGACCTCACAGATACGCAGTATTTT.

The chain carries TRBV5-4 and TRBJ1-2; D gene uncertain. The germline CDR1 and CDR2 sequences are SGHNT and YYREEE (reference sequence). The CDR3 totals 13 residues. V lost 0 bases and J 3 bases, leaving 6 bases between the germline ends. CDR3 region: CASSLEQYYGYTF. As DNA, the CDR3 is TGTGCCAGCAGCTTGGAACAGTACTATGGCTACACCTTC.

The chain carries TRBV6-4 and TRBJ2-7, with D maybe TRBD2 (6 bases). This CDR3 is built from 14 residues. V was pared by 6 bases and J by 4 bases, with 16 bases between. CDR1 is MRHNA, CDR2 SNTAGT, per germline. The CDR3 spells CASRLADVRYEQYF. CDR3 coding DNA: TGTGCCAGCAGATTAGCGGACGTACGATACGAGCAGTACTTC.

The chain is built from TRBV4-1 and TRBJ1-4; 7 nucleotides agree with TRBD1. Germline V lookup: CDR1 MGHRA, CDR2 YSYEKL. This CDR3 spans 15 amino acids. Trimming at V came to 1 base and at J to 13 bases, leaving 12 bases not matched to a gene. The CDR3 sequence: CASSQGRQGGLGLFF. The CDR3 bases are TGCGCCAGCAGCCAAGGCCGCCAGGGGGGATTAGGACTGTTTTTT.

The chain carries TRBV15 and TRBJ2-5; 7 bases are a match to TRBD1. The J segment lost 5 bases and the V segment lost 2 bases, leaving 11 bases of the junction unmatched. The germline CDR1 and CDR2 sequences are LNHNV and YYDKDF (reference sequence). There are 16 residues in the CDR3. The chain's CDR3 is CATSRSYRGFTETQYF. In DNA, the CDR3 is TGTGCCACCAGCAGAAGCTACAGGGGTTTCACGGAGACCCAGTACTTC.

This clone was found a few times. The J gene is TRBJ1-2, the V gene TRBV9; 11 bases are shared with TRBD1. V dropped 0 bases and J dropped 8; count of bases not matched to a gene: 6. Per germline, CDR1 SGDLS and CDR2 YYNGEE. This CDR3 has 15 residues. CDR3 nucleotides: TGTGCCAGCAGCGTAGGGACAGGGGGCCCCCCCGGCTACACCTTC. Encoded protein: CASSVGTGGPPGYTF.

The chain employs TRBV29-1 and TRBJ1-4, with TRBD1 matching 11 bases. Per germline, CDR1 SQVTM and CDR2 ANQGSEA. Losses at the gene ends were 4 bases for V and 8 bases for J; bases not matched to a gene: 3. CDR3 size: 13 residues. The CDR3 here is CSVGDRGMEKLFF. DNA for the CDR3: TGCAGCGTTGGGGACAGGGGGATGGAAAAACTGTTTTTT.

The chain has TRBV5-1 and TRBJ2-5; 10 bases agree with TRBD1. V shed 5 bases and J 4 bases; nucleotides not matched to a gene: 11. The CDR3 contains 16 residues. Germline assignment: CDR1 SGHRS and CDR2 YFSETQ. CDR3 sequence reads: CASRMTGGAIGETQYF. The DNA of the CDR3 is TGCGCCAGCAGGATGACAGGGGGCGCAATAGGAGAGACCCAGTACTTC.

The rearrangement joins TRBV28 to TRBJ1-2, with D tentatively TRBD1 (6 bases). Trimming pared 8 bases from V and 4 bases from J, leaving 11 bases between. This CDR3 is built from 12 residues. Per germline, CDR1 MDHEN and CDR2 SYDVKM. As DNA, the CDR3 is TGTGCCAGCCACAGAGGGGGCTATGGCTACACCTTC. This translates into CASHRGGYGYTF.

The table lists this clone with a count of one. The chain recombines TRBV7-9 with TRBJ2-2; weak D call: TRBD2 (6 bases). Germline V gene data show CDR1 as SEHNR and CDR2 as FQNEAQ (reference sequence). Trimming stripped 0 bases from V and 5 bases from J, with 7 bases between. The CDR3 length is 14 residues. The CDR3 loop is CASSLARETGELFF. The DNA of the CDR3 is TGTGCCAGCAGCTTAGCACGGGAGACCGGGGAGCTGTTTTTT.

CDR3 sequence reads: CASSQDRGVNQPQHF. The DNA of the CDR3 is TGCGCCAGCAGCCAAGACAGGGGAGTCAATCAGCCCCAGCATTTT. This chain links TRBV4-1 with TRBJ1-5; tentative D call: TRBD1 (6 bases). The CDR3 consists of 15 residues. Trimming pared 0 bases from V and 3 bases from J, leaving 9 bases between. Germline CDR1 is MGHRA and CDR2 is YSYEKL.

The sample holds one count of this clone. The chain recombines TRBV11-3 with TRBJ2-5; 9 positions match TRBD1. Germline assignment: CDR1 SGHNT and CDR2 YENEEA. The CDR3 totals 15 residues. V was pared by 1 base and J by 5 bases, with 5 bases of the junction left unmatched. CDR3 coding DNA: TGTGCCAGCAGCTTAGGGACAGGGGATTGGGAGACCCAGTACTTC. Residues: CASSLGTGDWETQYF.

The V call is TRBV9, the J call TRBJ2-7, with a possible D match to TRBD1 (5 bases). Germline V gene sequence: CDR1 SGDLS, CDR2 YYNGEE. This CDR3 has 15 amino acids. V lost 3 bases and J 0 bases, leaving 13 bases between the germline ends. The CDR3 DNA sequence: TGTGCCAGCAGCGAAGGGGCGTCTCACTCCTACGAGCAGTACTTC. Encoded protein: CASSEGASHSYEQYF.

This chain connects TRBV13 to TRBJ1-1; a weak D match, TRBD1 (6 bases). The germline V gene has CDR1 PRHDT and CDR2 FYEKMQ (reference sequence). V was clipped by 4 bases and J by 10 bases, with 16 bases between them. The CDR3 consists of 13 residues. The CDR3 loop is CASSSDRRRGAFF. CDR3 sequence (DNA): TGTGCCAGCAGCTCCGACAGGCGCCGGGGAGCTTTCTTT.

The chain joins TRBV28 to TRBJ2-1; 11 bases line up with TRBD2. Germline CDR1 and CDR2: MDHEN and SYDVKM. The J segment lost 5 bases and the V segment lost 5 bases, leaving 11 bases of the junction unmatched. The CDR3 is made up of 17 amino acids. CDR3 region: CASSLLAGTSGNNEQFF. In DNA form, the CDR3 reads TGTGCCAGCAGTCTCTTGGCCGGGACTAGCGGTAACAATGAGCAGTTCTTC.